What follows are 30 T cell receptor beta chains derived from one specimen sequenced in a study of cytomegalovirus exposure and HLA in healthy donors. Clones were read by immunoSEQ multiplex PCR, and TCRdb kept only the in-frame ones, dropping some. The table lists 200,000 to 300,000 clones, 90% of them singletons, with roughly 3% in the top ten. The source material was PBMCs. These receptors all come from a woman aged 25 to 39 in good health and CMV-seronegative.

The V and J genes are TRBV7-8 and TRBJ1-6, with TRBD1 matching over 7 bases. Germline V gene lookup returns CDR1 SGHVS and CDR2 FQNEAQ. V was clipped by 0 bases and J by 0 bases; unmatched bases: 5. The CDR3 sequence is 18 residues long. CDR3 sequence: CASSLARQGSSYNSPLHF. In DNA form, the CDR3 reads TGTGCCAGCAGCTTAGCAAGACAGGGAAGCTCCTATAATTCACCCCTCCACTTT.

In DNA form, the CDR3 reads TGTGCCAGCAGTTTCCAGACAGGGCCGGACGAGCAGTACTTC. Its protein product is CASSFQTGPDEQYF. The V call is TRBV6-5, the J call TRBJ2-7; 7 positions match TRBD1. CDR1 is MNHEY, CDR2 SVGAGI, per germline. The CDR3 has 14 residues. With 4 bases clipped from V and 5 bases from J, the junction kept 8 bases outside the gene matches.

The gene calls are TRBV7-9 and TRBJ2-1; D is perhaps TRBD1 (6 bases). This CDR3 has 13 amino acids. V lost 6 bases and J lost 8, with 14 bases in between. The germline V gene encodes CDR1 SEHNR and CDR2 FQNEAQ (reference sequence). CDR3 region: CASSSTGSHEQFF. In DNA form, the CDR3 reads TGTGCCAGCAGTTCCACAGGGTCCCATGAGCAGTTCTTC.

V and J are TRBV6-5 and TRBJ1-2; D unresolved. Trimming stripped 2 bases from V and 7 bases from J, with 11 bases between. This CDR3 contains 13 residues. Per germline, CDR1 MNHEY and CDR2 SVGAGI. The CDR3 is CASSYNRVRGYTF. In DNA form, the CDR3 reads TGTGCCAGCAGTTACAACCGGGTCCGTGGCTACACCTTC.

This clone came up once. The J gene is TRBJ2-7, the V gene TRBV23-1; D is uncertain. TRBV23-1 is known as an ORF, though its function is uncertain. Trimming left V 0 bases short and J 4 bases short, with 10 bases between. CDR3 length: 14 amino acids. CDR3 loop: CASSQSRVPYEQYF. The CDR3, as DNA: TGCGCCAGCAGTCAATCCAGAGTTCCTTACGAGCAGTACTTC.

This sequence joins TRBV5-1 and TRBJ2-7; 7 bases are shared with TRBD2. Trimming cost V 4 bases and J 3 bases; bases outside gene matches: 13. Germline assignment: CDR1 SGHRS and CDR2 YFSETQ. The CDR3 spans 16 residues. Here the CDR3 reads CASSLYPQLAVYEQYF. For the CDR3, the DNA is TGCGCCAGCAGCCTTTACCCGCAGCTAGCGGTCTACGAGCAGTACTTC.

V and J are TRBV7-9 and TRBJ2-1; 10 nucleotides align to TRBD2. This CDR3 region has 18 residues. V lost 9 bases and J lost 4; bases outside the gene matches: 18. Germline V CDR1 and CDR2: SEHNR, FQNEAQ (reference sequence). In DNA, the CDR3 is TGTGCCAGTAATAAGGGTACTAGCGGGGCCCTAGCTTACAATGAGCAGTTCTTC. This codes for CASNKGTSGALAYNEQFF.

The chain is built from TRBV5-6 and TRBJ2-1; D possibly corresponds to TRBD2 (5 bases). V was pared by 5 bases and J by 1 base, with 10 bases between. Germline-derived CDR1 and CDR2 are SGHDT and YYEEEE. CDR3 size: 14 residues. The CDR3: CASSKRASYNEQFF. The CDR3 coding sequence is TGTGCCAGCAGTAAGAGGGCGTCCTACAATGAGCAGTTCTTC.

The V gene is TRBV13, the J gene TRBJ1-1; D ambiguous. The length of the CDR3 is 14 residues. The ends were cut back, 7 bases at V and 0 bases at J, with 12 bases in the middle. Germline V gene lookup returns CDR1 PRHDT and CDR2 FYEKMQ (reference sequence). This CDR3 is CASIAGGMNTEAFF. DNA of the CDR3: TGTGCCAGCATCGCGGGAGGGATGAACACTGAAGCTTTCTTT.

The chain uses TRBV5-6 and TRBJ2-1, with 9 bases matching TRBD2. From germline, CDR1 is SGHDT and CDR2 YYEEEE. The V gene end was trimmed by 4 bases and the J gene end by 2 bases; junction bases not matched to a gene: 13. The CDR3 consists of 18 residues. Written as DNA, the CDR3 is TGTGCCAGCAGCCCCGGGCGGGAGGGCCATGGGCCCTACAATGAGCAGTTCTTC. Its protein product is CASSPGREGHGPYNEQFF.

The J gene is TRBJ2-7, the V gene TRBV27, with 9 bases identical to TRBD2. The CDR3 spans 15 residues. Germline assignment: CDR1 MNHEY and CDR2 SMNVEV (reference sequence). V lost 1 base, J lost 1 base, and 2 bases stayed unmatched. In DNA, the CDR3 is TGTGCCAGCAGTTTATTAGCGGGGGCTTCCTACGAGCAGTACTTC. Protein sequence: CASSLLAGASYEQYF.

Comment on this clone: Other DNA sequences within the sample encode an identical CDR3. V usage is TRBV6-1 and J usage is TRBJ1-5; D remains unclear. Trimming removed 1 base at V and 0 bases at J, with 7 bases between. Germline CDR1 is MNHNS and CDR2 is SASEGT. This CDR3 comprises 15 residues. The CDR3 sequence is CASSEGSYSNQPQHF. In DNA, the CDR3 is TGTGCCAGCAGTGAAGGGAGTTATAGCAATCAGCCCCAGCATTTT.

This chain uses TRBV27 with TRBJ2-6; no clear D. Germline V gene lookup returns CDR1 MNHEY and CDR2 SMNVEV (reference sequence). V lost 3 bases and J lost 3, with 3 bases in between. This CDR3 contains 13 residues. The CDR3 bases are TGTGCCAGCAGTTTGGGTGGGGCCAACGTCCTGACTTTC. Its translation is CASSLGGANVLTF.

V gene TRBV30 combines with J gene TRBJ2-2, with unresolved D. Germline assignment: CDR1 GTSNPN and CDR2 SVGIG (reference sequence). The CDR3 runs 13 residues. Trimming left V 0 bases short and J 7 bases short, with 9 bases between. Here the CDR3 reads CAWSVASGGELFF. CDR3 coding DNA: TGTGCCTGGAGTGTAGCATCGGGCGGGGAGCTGTTTTTT.

In DNA form, the CDR3 reads TGTGCCAGCAGTGAAGCGCCGGGAGACACCTACGAGCAGTACTTC. Translation: CASSEAPGDTYEQYF. The rearrangement joins TRBV2 to TRBJ2-7; a weak D match, TRBD2 (6 bases). The V gene lost 0 bases and the J gene lost 2 bases, with 11 bases spanning the gap. The CDR3 contains 15 residues. The germline CDR1 and CDR2 sequences are SNHLY and FYNNEI.

This chain joins TRBV11-3 and TRBJ2-3, with D possibly called TRBD1 or TRBD2 (5 bases each). V lost 5 bases and J lost 4, with 10 bases in between. Germline V gene lookup returns CDR1 SGHNT and CDR2 YENEEA. This CDR3 is built from 13 residues. DNA of the CDR3: TGTGCCAGCAGCAGCCGAGGGGCAGATACGCAGTATTTT. Its translation: CASSSRGADTQYF.

V is TRBV4-3 and J is TRBJ2-7; 7 bases agree with TRBD2. The CDR3 is made up of 15 amino acids. The junction had 5 bases not matched to a gene; V was cut back by 1 base and J by 2 bases. The germline gives CDR1 LGHNA, CDR2 YSLEER. The CDR3, as DNA: TGCGCCAGCAGCCAAGCCAGGGAGGGCCCCTACGAGCAGTACTTC. Its translation is CASSQAREGPYEQYF.

The chain carries TRBV7-2 and TRBJ2-7; 10 nucleotides agree with TRBD2. The CDR3 runs 17 residues. Germline V gene lookup returns CDR1 SGHTA and CDR2 FQGNSA. The J segment lost 5 bases and the V segment lost 1 base, leaving 11 bases of the junction unmatched. The CDR3 DNA follows: TGTGCCAGCAGCTTAGAGCCTTGGCTAGCGGGAGTCGACGAGCAGTACTTC. This gives the protein CASSLEPWLAGVDEQYF. Variable domain in full (rest from reference TRBV7-2 and TRBJ2-7): GAGVSQSPSNKVTEKGKDVELRCDPISGHTALYWYRQSLGQGLEFLIYFQGNSAPDKSGLPSDRFSAERTGGSVSTLTIQRTQQEDSAVYLCASSLEPWLAGVDEQYFGPGTRLTVT.

J is TRBJ2-1 and V is TRBV9, with 8 bases aligning to TRBD1. J gave up 5 bases and V 3 bases, and 4 bases lay outside the gene matches. The length of the CDR3 is 14 residues. The germline gives CDR1 SGDLS, CDR2 YYNGEE. The CDR3: CASSEGQGHNEQFF. CDR3 nucleotides: TGTGCCAGCAGCGAAGGACAGGGACACAATGAGCAGTTCTTC.

The chain recombines TRBV6-1 with TRBJ2-3; D remains unclear. Trimming removed 0 bases from V and 6 bases from J, with 7 bases in between. The germline gives CDR1 MNHNS, CDR2 SASEGT. The CDR3 covers 13 residues. Here the CDR3 DNA reads TGTGCCAGCAGTGAAGCGGGGATGGATACGCAGTATTTT. Its protein product is CASSEAGMDTQYF.

The chain couples TRBV25-1 to TRBJ2-5; possibly TRBD2 for D (5 bases). V lost 4 bases, J lost 5 bases, and 8 bases lay in between. Germline CDR1 reads MGHDK; CDR2 reads SYGVNS. The CDR3 contains 12 residues. This CDR3 is CASSAGMETQYF. CDR3 coding DNA: TGTGCCAGCAGTGCCGGGATGGAGACCCAGTACTTC.

By sample share, this clone is medium-sized. This chain's CDR3 is CAWSDVTVVSYGYTF. In DNA, the CDR3 is TGTGCCTGGAGTGACGTGACAGTCGTGAGCTATGGCTACACCTTC. V usage is TRBV30 and J usage is TRBJ1-2, with a weak D call TRBD1 (5 bases). CDR1 is GTSNPN, CDR2 SVGIG, per germline (reference sequence). Trimming shortened V by 1 base and J by 4 bases, and 16 bases separated the two germline ends. This CDR3 is 15 amino acids long.

The chain couples TRBV25-1 to TRBJ2-6; maybe TRBD2 (6 bases). From germline, CDR1 is MGHDK and CDR2 SYGVNS. The CDR3 has 13 amino acids. Trimming stripped 8 bases from V and 1 base from J, with 6 bases between. CDR3 nucleotides: TGTGCCAGCCGGGAGTCTGGGGCCAACGTCCTGACTTTC. This gives the protein CASRESGANVLTF.

A word on this clone: Other DNA sequences within the sample encode an identical CDR3. The CDR3 is CASSLEGASTDTQYF. The CDR3 DNA follows: TGCGCCAGCAGCTTGGAAGGGGCTAGCACAGATACGCAGTATTTT. The V and J genes are TRBV5-1 and TRBJ2-3; tentative D call: TRBD1 (5 bases). The CDR3 runs 15 residues. Trimming removed 0 bases at V and 0 bases at J, with 8 bases between. Germline loops: CDR1 SGHRS, CDR2 YFSETQ.

This rearrangement joins TRBV9 to TRBJ1-5, with 7 bases lining up with TRBD1. The CDR3 runs 15 residues. Germline CDR1 and CDR2: SGDLS and YYNGEE. Germline trimming cut 0 bases from V and 6 bases from J; bases unmatched to any gene: 6. This chain's CDR3 is CASSVGGGGSQPQHF. The CDR3 nucleotides are TGTGCCAGCAGCGTAGGAGGGGGCGGGAGTCAGCCCCAGCATTTT. Combining the CDR3 with reference TRBV9 and TRBJ1-5 gives the whole variable domain DSGVTQTPKHLITATGQRVTLRCSPRSGDLSVYWYQQSLDQGLQFLIQYYNGEERAKGNILERFSAQQFPDLHSELNLSSLELGDSALYFCASSVGGGGSQPQHFGDGTRLSIL.

The chain employs TRBV6-5 and TRBJ2-2; D might be TRBD1 or TRBD2, each matching 5 bases. Germline-derived CDR1 and CDR2 are MNHEY and SVGAGI. V lost 5 bases to trimming and J lost 5 bases, with 15 bases between them. The CDR3 contains 15 residues. CDR3 sequence: CASSQPGRPTGELFF. As DNA, the CDR3 is TGTGCCAGCAGTCAACCGGGACGCCCTACCGGGGAGCTGTTTTTT.

V and J are TRBV19 and TRBJ2-7; D is uncertain. The CDR3 covers 12 residues. Germline V gives CDR1 LNHDA, CDR2 SQIVND (reference sequence). V was trimmed by 9 bases and J by 5 bases, leaving 14 bases between them. CDR3 bases: TGTGCCAGCGGGCCCCAAAATCACGAGCAGTACTTC. This encodes CASGPQNHEQYF.

This chain links TRBV29-1 with TRBJ2-3; tentatively, D is TRBD1 or TRBD2 (5 bases each). There are 13 residues in the CDR3. The germline V gene encodes CDR1 SQVTM and CDR2 ANQGSEA. Trimming left V 8 bases short and J 4 bases short, with 16 bases between. The CDR3 here is CSLRGGWADTQYF. CDR3 nucleotide sequence: TGCAGCTTGAGGGGCGGGTGGGCAGATACGCAGTATTTT.

This chain connects TRBV5-1 to TRBJ2-3; 9 nucleotides line up with TRBD1. V shed 4 bases and J 6 bases; nucleotides not matched to a gene: 12. The CDR3 sequence is 16 residues long. Germline-derived CDR1 and CDR2 are SGHRS and YFSETQ. The CDR3 loop reads CASSPGQGVLVDTQYF. CDR3 nucleotide sequence: TGCGCCAGCAGCCCGGGACAGGGTGTATTGGTGGATACGCAGTATTTT.

This chain joins TRBV21-1 and TRBJ2-7; whether TRBD1, the table's D call, matches the DNA was not checked. TRBV21-1 is classified as a pseudogene. This CDR3 spans 15 amino acids. CDR3 in amino acids: CASRLGDRQPYEQYF. CDR3 sequence (DNA): TGTGCCAGCAGGTTAGGGGACAGACAACCCTACGAGCAGTACTTC.